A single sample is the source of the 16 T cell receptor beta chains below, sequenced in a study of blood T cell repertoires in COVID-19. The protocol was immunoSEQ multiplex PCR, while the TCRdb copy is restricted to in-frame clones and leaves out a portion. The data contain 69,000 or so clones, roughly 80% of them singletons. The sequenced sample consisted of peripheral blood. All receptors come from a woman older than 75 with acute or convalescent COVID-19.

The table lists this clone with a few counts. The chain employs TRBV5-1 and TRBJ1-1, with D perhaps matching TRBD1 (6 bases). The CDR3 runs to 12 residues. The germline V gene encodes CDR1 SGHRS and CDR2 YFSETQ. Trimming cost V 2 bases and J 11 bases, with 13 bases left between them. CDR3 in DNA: TGCGCCAGCAGCTTACCACAGGGAGGGGCTTTCTTT. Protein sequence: CASSLPQGGAFF.

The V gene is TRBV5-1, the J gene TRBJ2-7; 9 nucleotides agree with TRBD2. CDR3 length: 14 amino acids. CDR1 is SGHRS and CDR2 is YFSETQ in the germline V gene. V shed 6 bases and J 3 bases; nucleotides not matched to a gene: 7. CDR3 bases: TGCGCCAGCACCCTAGCGGGGCGGCACTACGAGCAGTACTTC. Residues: CASTLAGRHYEQYF. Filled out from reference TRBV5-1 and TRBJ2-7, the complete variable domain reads KAGVTQTPRYLIKTRGQQVTLSCSPISGHRSVSWYQQTPGQGLQFLFEYFSETQRNKGNFPGRFSGRQFSNSRSEMNVSTLELGDSALYLCASTLAGRHYEQYFGPGTRLTVT.

The CDR3 region has the DNA TGCGCCAGCAGTGCCACTGGGACAGGGCAGTACTTC. This translates into CASSATGTGQYF. The J gene is TRBJ2-4, the V gene TRBV10-1; 9 nucleotides agree with TRBD1. Germline V gene sequence: CDR1 WNHNN, CDR2 SYGVQD (reference sequence). The CDR3 is 12 amino acids. The ends lost 4 bases at V and 13 bases at J; junction bases unmatched: 5.

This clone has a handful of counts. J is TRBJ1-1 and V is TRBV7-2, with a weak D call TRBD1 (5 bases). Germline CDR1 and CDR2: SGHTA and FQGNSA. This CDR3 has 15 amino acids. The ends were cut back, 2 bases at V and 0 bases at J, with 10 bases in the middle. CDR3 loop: CASSLRGHMNTEAFF. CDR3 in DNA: TGTGCCAGCAGCTTACGAGGACACATGAACACTGAAGCTTTCTTT.

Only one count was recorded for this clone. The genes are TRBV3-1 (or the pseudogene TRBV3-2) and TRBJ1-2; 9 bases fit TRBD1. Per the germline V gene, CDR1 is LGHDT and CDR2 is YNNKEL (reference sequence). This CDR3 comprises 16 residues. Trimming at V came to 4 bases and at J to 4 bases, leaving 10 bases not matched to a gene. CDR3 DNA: TGTGCCAGCAGCCGCCAGGGGACAGGGAATATCTATGGCTACACCTTC. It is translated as CASSRQGTGNIYGYTF.

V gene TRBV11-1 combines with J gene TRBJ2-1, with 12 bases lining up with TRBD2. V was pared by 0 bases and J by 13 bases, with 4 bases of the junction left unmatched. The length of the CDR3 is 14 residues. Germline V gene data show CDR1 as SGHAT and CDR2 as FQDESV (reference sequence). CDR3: CASSLALAGGAQFF. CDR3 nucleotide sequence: TGTGCCAGCAGCTTAGCTCTAGCGGGGGGGGCCCAGTTCTTC.

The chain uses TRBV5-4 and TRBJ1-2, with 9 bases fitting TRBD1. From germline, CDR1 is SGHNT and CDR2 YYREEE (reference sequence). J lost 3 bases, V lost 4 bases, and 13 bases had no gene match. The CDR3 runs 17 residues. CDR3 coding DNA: TGTGCCAGCAGCCCTGTCTCACAGGGGGCGATCTACTATGGCTACACCTTC. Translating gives CASSPVSQGAIYYGYTF.

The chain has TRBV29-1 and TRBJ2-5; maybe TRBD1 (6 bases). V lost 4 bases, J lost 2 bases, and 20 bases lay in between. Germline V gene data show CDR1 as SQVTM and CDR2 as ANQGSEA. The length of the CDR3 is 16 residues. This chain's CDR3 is CSVVGGRGNIQETQYF. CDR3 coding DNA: TGCAGCGTTGTCGGAGGCAGGGGAAATATTCAAGAGACCCAGTACTTC.

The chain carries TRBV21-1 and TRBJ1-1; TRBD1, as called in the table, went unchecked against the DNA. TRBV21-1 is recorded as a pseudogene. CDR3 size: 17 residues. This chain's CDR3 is CASSNTGAPDPNTEAFF. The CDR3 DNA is TGTGCCAGCAGCAACACAGGCGCTCCTGACCCGAACACTGAAGCTTTCTTT.

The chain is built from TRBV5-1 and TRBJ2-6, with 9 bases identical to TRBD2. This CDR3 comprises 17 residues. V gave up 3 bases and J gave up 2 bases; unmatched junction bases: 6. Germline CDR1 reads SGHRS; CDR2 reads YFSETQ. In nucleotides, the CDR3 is TGCGCCAGCAGCTCACGCGGGGGGGCCGCTGGGGCCAACGTCCTGACTTTC. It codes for CASSSRGGAAGANVLTF.

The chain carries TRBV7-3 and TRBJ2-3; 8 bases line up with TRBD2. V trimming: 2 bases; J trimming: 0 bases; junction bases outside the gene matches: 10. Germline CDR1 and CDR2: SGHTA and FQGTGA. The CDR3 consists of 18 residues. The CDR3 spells CASSLLLRGGGSTDTQYF. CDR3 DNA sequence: TGTGCCAGCAGCTTACTTCTACGGGGGGGCGGAAGCACAGATACGCAGTATTTT.

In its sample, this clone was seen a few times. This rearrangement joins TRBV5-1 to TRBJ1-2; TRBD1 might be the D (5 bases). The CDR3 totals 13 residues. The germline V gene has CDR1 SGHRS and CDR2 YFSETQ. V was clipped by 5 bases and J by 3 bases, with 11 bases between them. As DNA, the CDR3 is TGCGCCAGCAGGGACATTAGGGACTATGGCTACACCTTC. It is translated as CASRDIRDYGYTF.

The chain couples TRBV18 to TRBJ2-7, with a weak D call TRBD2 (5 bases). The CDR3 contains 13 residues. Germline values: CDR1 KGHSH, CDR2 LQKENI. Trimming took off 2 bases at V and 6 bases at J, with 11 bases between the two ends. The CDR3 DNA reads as TGTGCCAGCTCACCAAAGACGGGGAGCGAGCAGTACTTC. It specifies CASSPKTGSEQYF.

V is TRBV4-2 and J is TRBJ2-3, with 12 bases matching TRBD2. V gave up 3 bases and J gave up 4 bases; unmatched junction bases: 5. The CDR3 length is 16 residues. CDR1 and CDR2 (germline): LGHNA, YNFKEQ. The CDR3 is CASSHRLAGESDTQYF. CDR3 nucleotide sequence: TGTGCCAGCAGCCACCGACTAGCGGGGGAATCAGATACGCAGTATTTT.

The CDR3 coding sequence is TGTGCCAGTAGTATAGTCGGGGAAGCCCCGAACACTGAAGCTTTCTTT. Translation gives CASSIVGEAPNTEAFF. This chain joins TRBV19 and TRBJ1-1; D not resolved. V was cut by 1 base and J by 1 base, with 13 bases left in between. The CDR3 runs to 16 residues. From germline, CDR1 is LNHDA and CDR2 SQIVND (reference sequence).

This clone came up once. Here the CDR3 reads CASSLTGNTEAFF. The CDR3, as DNA: TGTGCCAGCAGTTTGACGGGGAACACTGAAGCTTTCTTT. The chain carries TRBV12-3 or TRBV12-4 and TRBJ1-1; D uncertain. The CDR3 has 13 amino acids. V lost 3 bases to trimming and J lost 1 base, with 6 bases between them.